One sample yielded the 30 T cell receptor beta chains listed below, sequenced in a study of CD8 T cells in acute hepatitis C reinfection. Specified time point: naive CD8 control sorted from an acute-time-point sample. Libraries were prepared by immunoSEQ multiplex PCR; TCRdb keeps only in-frame clonotypes and omits some of them. The table lists tens of thousands of clones, 70% to 90% of them singletons. Sequencing used naive CD8+ T cells from PBMCs. Receptors originate from a young woman who spontaneously cleared hepatitis C infection.

V is TRBV15 and J is TRBJ2-5, with 11 bases aligning to TRBD2. J lost 5 bases, V lost 7 bases, and 12 bases had no gene match. CDR3 length: 16 residues. Germline assignment: CDR1 LNHNV and CDR2 YYDKDF (reference sequence). CDR3 sequence reads: CATNVTSGRLGETQYF. The CDR3 nucleotides read TGTGCCACCAACGTTACTAGCGGGAGATTAGGTGAGACCCAGTACTTC.

The V call is TRBV6-6, the J call TRBJ2-1; TRBD2 is a possible D gene (6 bases). This CDR3 has 12 residues. The V and J ends lost 7 bases and 9 bases respectively, with 13 bases between them. Germline loops: CDR1 MNHNY, CDR2 SVGAGI (reference sequence). In DNA, the CDR3 is TGTGCCAGCATGAGGTTGGGAGGTGAGCAGTTCTTC. Its protein product is CASMRLGGEQFF.

The V call is TRBV14, the J call TRBJ2-7; the match to TRBD1 covers 8 bases. Trimming removed 7 bases from V and 3 bases from J; junction bases left unmatched: 8. The CDR3 has 14 amino acids. Germline assignment: CDR1 SGHDN and CDR2 FVKESK. The DNA for the CDR3 is TGTGCCAGCAACCCGGGACAGGAGTACTACGAGCAGTACTTC. Translating gives CASNPGQEYYEQYF.

The chain couples TRBV11-2 to TRBJ1-1, with D possibly matching TRBD1 (5 bases). V gave up 5 bases and J gave up 4 bases, with 20 bases separating them. The CDR3 contains 16 residues. Germline V gene lookup returns CDR1 SGHAT and CDR2 FQNNGV. The CDR3 loop reads CASSLLRGPAGTEAFF. In DNA, the CDR3 is TGTGCCAGCAGCCTACTGAGGGGACCGGCGGGCACTGAAGCTTTCTTT.

This chain joins TRBV1 and TRBJ2-7. TRBV1 is deemed a pseudogene. This CDR3 has 15 amino acids. CDR3 protein: CTSSLRFRITYEQYF. For the CDR3, the DNA is TGCACCAGCAGCCTAAGATTTCGAATTACCTACGAGCAGTACTTC.

The chain is built from TRBV7-9 and TRBJ1-1; D call uncertain. The CDR3 has 13 residues. Trimming left V 1 base short and J 3 bases short, with 6 bases between. Germline V CDR1 and CDR2: SEHNR, FQNEAQ (reference sequence). The DNA of the CDR3 is TGTGCCAGCAGCTTAGGGGTAGACACTGAAGCTTTCTTT. Amino acids: CASSLGVDTEAFF.

This chain joins TRBV7-9 and TRBJ2-1, with D perhaps matching TRBD1 (5 bases). This CDR3 comprises 16 residues. Trimming shortened V by 4 bases and J by 5 bases, and 18 bases separated the two germline ends. Germline assignment: CDR1 SEHNR and CDR2 FQNEAQ (reference sequence). For the CDR3, the DNA is TGTGCCAGCAGCTCGGTCTCGACAGCAAAGAACAATGAGCAGTTCTTC. Translated, it gives CASSSVSTAKNNEQFF.

V is TRBV15 and J is TRBJ1-1, with D perhaps TRBD1 (6 bases). Per germline, CDR1 LNHNV and CDR2 YYDKDF (reference sequence). This CDR3 contains 15 residues. Trimming shortened V by 0 bases and J by 7 bases, and 15 bases separated the two germline ends. This CDR3 reads CATSREIGTQVEAFF. CDR3 nucleotides: TGTGCCACCAGCAGAGAAATAGGGACACAAGTTGAAGCTTTCTTT.

The chain is built from TRBV6-1 and TRBJ1-4, with D tentatively TRBD1 (6 bases). The CDR3 is made up of 15 amino acids. Trimming pared 5 bases from V and 2 bases from J, leaving 12 bases between. The germline V gene encodes CDR1 MNHNS and CDR2 SASEGT. The CDR3 region is CASSKNRATNEKLFF. For the CDR3, the DNA is TGTGCCAGCAGTAAAAACAGGGCGACTAATGAAAAACTGTTTTTT.

The chain recombines TRBV29-1 with TRBJ2-1; 12 nucleotides line up with TRBD2. Germline values: CDR1 SQVTM, CDR2 ANQGSEA. V gave up 7 bases and J gave up 7 bases; unmatched junction bases: 2. The CDR3 contains 12 residues. CDR3 loop: CSEGTSGNEQFF. The DNA for the CDR3 is TGCAGCGAAGGGACTAGCGGGAATGAGCAGTTCTTC.

The chain links TRBV5-5 to TRBJ2-2; no firm D call. Looked up from germline, CDR1 is SGHKS and CDR2 is YYEKEE (reference sequence). CDR3 size: 14 residues. Trimming took 4 bases from V and 8 from J, leaving 15 bases between them. CDR3 bases: TGTGCCAGCAGCCAGGACCCCGTGGGTGGGGAGCTGTTTTTT. Translation: CASSQDPVGGELFF.

This CDR3 reads CASSETHGTSARRSETQYF. Here the CDR3 DNA reads TGTGCCAGCAGTGAAACGCATGGGACTAGCGCCAGGCGATCAGAGACCCAGTACTTC. J is TRBJ2-5 and V is TRBV6-4; 10 positions match TRBD2. V lost 3 bases, J lost 4 bases, and 17 bases stayed unmatched. The length of the CDR3 is 19 residues. CDR1 and CDR2 from the germline V gene are MRHNA and SNTAGT.

This clone has a handful of counts. The rearrangement links TRBV5-1 to TRBJ2-1; D unclear. The V gene's germline CDR1 is SGHRS and CDR2 YFSETQ. V was shortened by 5 bases and J by 0 bases, with 3 bases between the two germline ends. The CDR3 loop spans 12 amino acids. CDR3 region: CASSPSYNEQFF. In DNA, the CDR3 is TGCGCCAGCAGTCCCTCCTACAATGAGCAGTTCTTC.

The chain has TRBV25-1 and TRBJ2-1, with unresolved D. CDR3 size: 12 residues. Germline loops: CDR1 MGHDK, CDR2 SYGVNS. Trimming removed 5 bases at V and 5 bases at J, with 7 bases between. CDR3 DNA: TGTGCCAGCAGTCTAGAGGACAATGAGCAGTTCTTC. It codes for CASSLEDNEQFF.

This rearrangement joins TRBV19 to TRBJ2-1; D is uncertain. This CDR3 spans 15 amino acids. Between the trimmed V and J ends, which lost 0 bases and 0 bases, there was a span of 6 bases. CDR1 and CDR2 from the germline V gene are LNHDA and SQIVND (reference sequence). As DNA, the CDR3 is TGTGCCAGTAGTATAGAACCCAGCTCCTACAATGAGCAGTTCTTC. Protein: CASSIEPSSYNEQFF.

This chain uses TRBV5-6 with TRBJ2-1; TRBD2 aligns across 10 bases. This CDR3 comprises 16 residues. With V trimmed by 4 bases and J by 4 bases, 8 bases remained unmatched. The V gene's germline CDR1 is SGHDT and CDR2 YYEEEE. The CDR3 sequence is CASSSGLAEDYNEQFF. DNA for the CDR3: TGTGCCAGCAGCAGCGGACTAGCGGAAGATTACAATGAGCAGTTCTTC.

The rearrangement uses TRBV7-9 and TRBJ2-7; tentatively, D is TRBD1 (5 bases). This CDR3 comprises 15 residues. Germline loops: CDR1 SEHNR, CDR2 FQNEAQ (reference sequence). Deletions cut 6 bases from V and 2 bases from J, with 17 bases between. CDR3 protein: CASSPSQTVTYEQYF. The DNA of the CDR3 is TGTGCCAGCAGTCCAAGCCAGACAGTCACCTACGAGCAGTACTTC. Full variable domain (rest looked up from reference TRBV7-9 and TRBJ2-7): DTGVSQNPRHKITKRGQNVTFRCDPISEHNRLYWYRQTLGQGPEFLTYFQNEAQLEKSRLLSDRFSAERPKGSFSTLEIQRTEQGDSAMYLCASSPSQTVTYEQYFGPGTRLTVT.

The J gene is TRBJ2-1, the V gene TRBV4-1; D is ambiguous. Deletions cut 0 bases from V and 1 base from J, with 10 bases between. CDR3 size: 16 residues. The V gene's germline CDR1 is MGHRA and CDR2 YSYEKL. This CDR3 reads CASSQDGLGSYNEQFF. Written as DNA, the CDR3 is TGCGCCAGCAGCCAAGACGGTTTGGGATCCTACAATGAGCAGTTCTTC.

The chain couples TRBV9 to TRBJ2-7; perhaps TRBD1 as D (7 bases). The CDR3 is 17 amino acids. V lost 4 bases and J lost 3, with 23 bases in between. The V gene's germline CDR1 is SGDLS and CDR2 YYNGEE. CDR3 DNA sequence: TGTGCCAGCAGCTCCCCCAGGGGGGCGTTGCCGGTCTACGAGCAGTACTTC. Protein product: CASSSPRGALPVYEQYF. Complete variable domain (other parts from reference TRBV9 and TRBJ2-7): DSGVTQTPKHLITATGQRVTLRCSPRSGDLSVYWYQQSLDQGLQFLIQYYNGEERAKGNILERFSAQQFPDLHSELNLSSLELGDSALYFCASSSPRGALPVYEQYFGPGTRLTVT.

The chain recombines TRBV9 with TRBJ2-3; 7 nucleotides line up with TRBD2. The junction had 3 bases not matched to a gene; V was cut back by 4 bases and J by 7 bases. The germline V gene has CDR1 SGDLS and CDR2 YYNGEE. The CDR3 is 12 amino acids. This chain's CDR3 is CASSIGGNTQYF. The CDR3 DNA sequence: TGTGCCAGCAGCATCGGGGGGAATACGCAGTATTTT.

The gene calls are TRBV5-1 and TRBJ1-2; D ambiguous. This CDR3 is built from 12 residues. V lost 5 bases and J 2 bases, leaving 7 bases between the germline ends. Germline V gene lookup returns CDR1 SGHRS and CDR2 YFSETQ. CDR3 protein: CASSGNNYGYTF. CDR3 nucleotide sequence: TGCGCCAGCAGTGGGAACAACTATGGCTACACCTTC.

This CDR3 reads CASSNWEQYF. The CDR3, as DNA: TGTGCCAGCAGCAACTGGGAGCAGTACTTC. The V and J genes are TRBV21-1 and TRBJ2-7. TRBV21-1 is an annotated pseudogene. This CDR3 has 10 residues.

This chain joins TRBV27 and TRBJ1-5; D may be TRBD1 (6 bases). The CDR3 extends over 15 amino acids. Trimming pared 7 bases from V and 6 bases from J, leaving 19 bases between. The germline V gene has CDR1 MNHEY and CDR2 SMNVEV (reference sequence). The CDR3 sequence is CASTLRGGGTQPQHF. The CDR3 DNA reads as TGTGCCAGCACCTTAAGGGGCGGGGGCACTCAGCCCCAGCATTTT.

The chain carries TRBV23-1 and TRBJ1-1; TRBD1 is a possible D gene (6 bases). TRBV23-1 is known as an ORF, though its function is uncertain. Trimming shortened V by 8 bases and J by 1 base, and 20 bases separated the two germline ends. This CDR3 contains 16 residues. As DNA, the CDR3 is TGCGCCAGCGAATTTAGGGGGGCGCAGTGGAACACTGAAGCTTTCTTT. It specifies CASEFRGAQWNTEAFF.

The V call is TRBV5-1, the J call TRBJ1-1, with D tentatively TRBD1 (5 bases). CDR3 size: 15 residues. Deletions cut 3 bases from V and 1 base from J, with 13 bases between. Germline lookup yields CDR1 SGHRS and CDR2 YFSETQ. The CDR3 DNA reads TGCGCCAGCAGCTACACAAGGACACAGAACACTGAAGCTTTCTTT. Translating gives CASSYTRTQNTEAFF.

The CDR3 is CASALGGMNTEAFF. The CDR3, as DNA: TGTGCCAGCGCCTTAGGGGGTATGAACACTGAAGCTTTCTTT. This chain links TRBV25-1 with TRBJ1-1, with D possibly matching TRBD1 (6 bases). Per the germline V gene, CDR1 is MGHDK and CDR2 is SYGVNS. The CDR3 covers 14 residues. Trimming removed 8 bases from V and 0 bases from J, with 13 bases in between.

V is TRBV5-4 and J is TRBJ2-7; D gene ambiguous. The CDR3 covers 16 residues. In germline, CDR1 is SGHNT, CDR2 YYREEE (reference sequence). Between the trimmed V and J ends, which lost 3 bases and 5 bases, there was a span of 21 bases. CDR3: CASSSLFSPVPDEQYF. CDR3 DNA: TGTGCCAGCAGCTCTTTATTCTCCCCGGTCCCAGACGAGCAGTACTTC.

The chain recombines TRBV27 with TRBJ1-3; no clear D. CDR3 size: 19 residues. With 1 base removed from V and 7 bases from J, the gap between germline ends came to 26 bases. Germline loops: CDR1 MNHEY, CDR2 SMNVEV (reference sequence). The CDR3 sequence: CASSLWAPQSAPLVNTIYF. The DNA for the CDR3 is TGTGCCAGCAGTTTATGGGCCCCACAGTCCGCCCCTCTTGTGAACACCATATATTTT.

V gene TRBV6-9 combines with J gene TRBJ2-1; tentative D call: TRBD2 (5 bases). The ends were cut back, 4 bases at V and 4 bases at J, with 11 bases in the middle. This CDR3 is built from 14 residues. CDR1 MNHGY and CDR2 SVAAGI come from the germline V gene. In DNA form, the CDR3 reads TGTGCCAGCAGTTCAGGAGGAACATACAATGAGCAGTTCTTC. Protein product: CASSSGGTYNEQFF.

The V call is TRBV4-1, the J call TRBJ2-2; TRBD2 matches at 15 bases. This CDR3 spans 19 amino acids. The V gene's germline CDR1 is MGHRA and CDR2 YSYEKL. Trimming at V came to 0 bases and at J to 2 bases, leaving 4 bases not matched to a gene. CDR3 coding DNA: TGCGCCAGCAGCCAAGAACCGGGACTAGCGGGAGGAAACACCGGGGAGCTGTTTTTT. It yields the protein CASSQEPGLAGGNTGELFF.